The present T cell receptor (beta chain) was sequenced within a study of shared clonotypes between healthy human individuals. Points from the study as a whole: What naive subsets generally showed was a larger estimated richness than memory subsets showed. The low donor count limited represented genetic and exposure-history diversity.

Germline V gene data show CDR1 as ENHRY and CDR2 as SYGVKD. This CDR3 contains 17 residues. V lost 10 bases to trimming and J lost 1 base; unmatched junction nucleotides: 15. Comments on this clone: The antigen is undetermined.

Several immunoSEQ plates received, in even portions, the genomic DNA of each subset. TCRdb keeps only in-frame clones here, not all; method: immunoSEQ multiplex PCR. The sample records nearly 1,000,000 clones, approximately 80% being singletons. This TCR was sampled from a man aged 18 to 29 in good health. This chain joins TRBV10-3 and TRBJ2-5; 10 bases are a match to TRBD2. The sequenced material came from memory CD4+ T cells sorted from blood. Subset of the sample: CD45RA-negative fraction. The CDR3 protein is CATRLDPGLASQETQYF. The CDR3 DNA follows: TGTGCCACCCGCCTAGATCCGGGACTAGCGTCCCAAGAGACCCAGTACTTC.